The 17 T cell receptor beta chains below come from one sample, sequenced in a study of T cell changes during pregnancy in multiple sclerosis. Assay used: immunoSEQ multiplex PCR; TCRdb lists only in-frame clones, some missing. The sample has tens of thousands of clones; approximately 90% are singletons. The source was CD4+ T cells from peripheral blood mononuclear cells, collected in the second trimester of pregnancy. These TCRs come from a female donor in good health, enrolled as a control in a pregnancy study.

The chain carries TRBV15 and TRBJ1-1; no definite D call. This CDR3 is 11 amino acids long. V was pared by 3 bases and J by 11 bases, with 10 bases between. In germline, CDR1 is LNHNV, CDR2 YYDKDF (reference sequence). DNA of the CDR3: TGTGCCACCAGCAGCGGTAATCGGGCTTTCTTT. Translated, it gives CATSSGNRAFF.

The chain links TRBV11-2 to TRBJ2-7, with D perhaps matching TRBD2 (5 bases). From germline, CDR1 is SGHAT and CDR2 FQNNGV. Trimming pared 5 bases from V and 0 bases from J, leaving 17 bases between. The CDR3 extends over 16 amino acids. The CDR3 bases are TGTGCCAGCAGCCTGAGTAGACCAACTAGCTCCTACGAGCAGTACTTC. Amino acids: CASSLSRPTSSYEQYF.

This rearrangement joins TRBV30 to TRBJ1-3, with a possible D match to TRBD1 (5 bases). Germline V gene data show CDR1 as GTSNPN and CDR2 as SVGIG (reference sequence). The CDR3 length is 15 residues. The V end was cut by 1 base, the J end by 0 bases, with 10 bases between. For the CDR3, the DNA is TGTGCCTGGAGTGAGGGGCTGTACTCTGGAAACACCATATATTTT. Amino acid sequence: CAWSEGLYSGNTIYF. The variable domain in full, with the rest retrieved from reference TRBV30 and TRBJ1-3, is SQTIHQWPATLVQPVGSPLSLECTVEGTSNPNLYWYRQAAGRGLQLLFYSVGIGQISSEVPQNLSASRPQDRQFILSSKKLLLSDSGFYLCAWSEGLYSGNTIYFGEGSWLTVV.

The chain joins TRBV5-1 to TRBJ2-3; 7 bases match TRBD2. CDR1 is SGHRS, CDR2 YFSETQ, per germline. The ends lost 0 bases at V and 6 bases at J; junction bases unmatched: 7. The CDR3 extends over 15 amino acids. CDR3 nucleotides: TGCGCCAGCAGCTTGGAGACTAGCCCCCGCGATACGCAGTATTTT. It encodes CASSLETSPRDTQYF.

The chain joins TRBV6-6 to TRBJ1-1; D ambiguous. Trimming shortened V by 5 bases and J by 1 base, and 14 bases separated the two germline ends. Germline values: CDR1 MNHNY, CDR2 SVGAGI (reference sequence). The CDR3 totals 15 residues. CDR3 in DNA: TGTGCCAGCAGTCCCCTAGGTGTCCCGAACACTGAAGCTTTCTTT. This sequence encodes CASSPLGVPNTEAFF.

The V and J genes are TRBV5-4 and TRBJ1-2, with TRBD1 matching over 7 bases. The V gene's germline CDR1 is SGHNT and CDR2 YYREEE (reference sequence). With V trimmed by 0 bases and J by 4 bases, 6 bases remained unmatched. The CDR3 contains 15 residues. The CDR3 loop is CASSLDPGGPYGYTF. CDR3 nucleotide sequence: TGTGCCAGCAGCTTGGATCCAGGGGGACCCTATGGCTACACCTTC.

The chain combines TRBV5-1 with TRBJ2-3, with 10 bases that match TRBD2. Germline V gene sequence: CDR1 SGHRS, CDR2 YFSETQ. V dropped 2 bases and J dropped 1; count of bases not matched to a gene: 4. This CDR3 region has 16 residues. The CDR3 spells CASSFISGGRTDTQYF. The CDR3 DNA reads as TGCGCCAGCAGCTTTATTAGCGGGGGGCGCACAGATACGCAGTATTTT.

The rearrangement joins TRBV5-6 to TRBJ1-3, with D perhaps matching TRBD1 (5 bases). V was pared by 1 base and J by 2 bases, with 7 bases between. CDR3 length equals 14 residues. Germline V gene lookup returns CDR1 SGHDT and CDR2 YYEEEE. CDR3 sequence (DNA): TGTGCCAGCAGCTTGAGGGGTACTGGAAACACCATATATTTT. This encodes CASSLRGTGNTIYF.

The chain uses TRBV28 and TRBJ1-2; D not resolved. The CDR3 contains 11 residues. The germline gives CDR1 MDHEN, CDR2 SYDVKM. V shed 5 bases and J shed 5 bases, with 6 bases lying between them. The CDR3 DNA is TGTGCCAGCAGTCGGGATTATGGCTACACCTTC. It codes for CASSRDYGYTF.

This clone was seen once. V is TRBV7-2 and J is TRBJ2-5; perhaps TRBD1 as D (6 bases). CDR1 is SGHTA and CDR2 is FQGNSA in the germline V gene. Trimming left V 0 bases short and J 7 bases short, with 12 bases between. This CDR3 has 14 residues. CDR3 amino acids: CASSLAGALRTQYF. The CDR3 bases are TGTGCCAGCAGCTTAGCGGGGGCCCTAAGGACCCAGTACTTC.

CDR3 nucleotide sequence: TGCGCCAGCAGCCAAGATTGGGGACTAGCCTCTAATACCCAGTACTTC. Translated: CASSQDWGLASNTQYF. The rearrangement links TRBV4-3 to TRBJ2-5; 9 bases are shared with TRBD2. V was clipped by 0 bases and J by 8 bases; unmatched bases: 10. Germline CDR1 LGHNA, CDR2 YSLEER. This CDR3 is built from 16 residues.

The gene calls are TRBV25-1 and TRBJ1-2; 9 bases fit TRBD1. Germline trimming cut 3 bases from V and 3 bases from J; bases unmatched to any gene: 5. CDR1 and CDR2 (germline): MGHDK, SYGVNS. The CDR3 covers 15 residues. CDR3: CASSDSRTGDYGYTF. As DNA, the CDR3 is TGTGCCAGCAGTGACTCCAGGACAGGGGACTATGGCTACACCTTC.

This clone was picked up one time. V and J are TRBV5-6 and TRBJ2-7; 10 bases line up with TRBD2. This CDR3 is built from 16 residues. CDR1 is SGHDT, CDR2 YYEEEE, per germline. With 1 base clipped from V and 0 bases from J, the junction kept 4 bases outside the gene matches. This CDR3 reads CASSLRGLASSYEQYF. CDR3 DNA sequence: TGTGCCAGCAGCTTGAGGGGACTAGCGAGCTCCTACGAGCAGTACTTC. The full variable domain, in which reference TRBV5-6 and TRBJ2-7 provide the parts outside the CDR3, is DAGVTQSPTHLIKTRGQQVTLRCSPKSGHDTVSWYQQALGQGPQFIFQYYEEEERQRGNFPDRFSGHQFPNYSSELNVNALLLGDSALYLCASSLRGLASSYEQYFGPGTRLTVT.

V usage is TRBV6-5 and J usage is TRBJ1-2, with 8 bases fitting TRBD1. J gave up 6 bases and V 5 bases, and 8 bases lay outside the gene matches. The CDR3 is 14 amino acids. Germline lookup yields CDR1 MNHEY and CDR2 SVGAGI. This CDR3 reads CASSPLDRVNGYTF. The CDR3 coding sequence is TGTGCCAGCAGTCCCCTGGACAGGGTCAATGGCTACACCTTC.

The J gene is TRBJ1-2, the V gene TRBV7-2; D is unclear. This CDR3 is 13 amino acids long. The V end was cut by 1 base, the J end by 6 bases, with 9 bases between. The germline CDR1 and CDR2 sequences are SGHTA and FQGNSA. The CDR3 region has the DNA TGTGCCAGCAGCTTAGAGGTACAGAATGGCTACACCTTC. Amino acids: CASSLEVQNGYTF.

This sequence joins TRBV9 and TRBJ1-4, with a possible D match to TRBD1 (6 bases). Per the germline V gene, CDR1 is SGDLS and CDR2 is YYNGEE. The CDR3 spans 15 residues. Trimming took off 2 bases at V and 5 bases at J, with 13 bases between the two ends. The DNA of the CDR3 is TGTGCCAGCAGCGTGCGAGGGGGGGGGAATGAAAAACTGTTTTTT. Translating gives CASSVRGGGNEKLFF.

The CDR3 DNA reads TGTGCCAGCAGCCAGACGGGGGATACGCAGTATTTT. This codes for CASSQTGDTQYF. The chain is built from TRBV9 and TRBJ2-3; D might be TRBD2 (5 bases). Germline V gives CDR1 SGDLS, CDR2 YYNGEE. Trimming stripped 4 bases from V and 6 bases from J, with 9 bases between. The CDR3 consists of 12 residues.